A selection of T cell receptor beta chains follows, all from one sample in a study of shared clonotypes between healthy human individuals. Some clones are missing from TCRdb's copy, which holds only in-frame ones; the method was immunoSEQ multiplex PCR. The data contain around 690,000 clones, 90% of them singletons. Sequencing was performed on memory CD8+ T cells from PBMCs. The receptors come from a man younger than 35 in good health. Some clones in this sample may be carry-over from other donors' samples. Each CDR3 is given with its conserved first and last residue. D genes are given only for firm matches. The listing skips clone size in some rows; elsewhere it reads once, few, many or a size class.

v_call	cdr3_length	j_call	clone_size	d_call	cdr3_nt	cdr3_aa
TRBV6-5	15	TRBJ2-1	once	-	TGTGCCAGCAGTTACGGGGGAAGGTCCTACAATGAGCAGTTCTTC	CASSYGGRSYNEQFF
TRBV6-6	14	TRBJ2-7	-	-	TGTGCCAGCTACCATCGCGACTCCGCCCACGAGCAGTACTTC	CASYHRDSAHEQYF
TRBV7-2	14	TRBJ2-7	-	TRBD1	TGTGCCAGCAGCTTTGGACAGGGGGCCAACGAGCAGTACTTC	CASSFGQGANEQYF
TRBV5-4	14	TRBJ1-4	-	TRBD1	TGTGCCAGCAGCAGACAGGGGTCTAATGAAAAACTGTTTTTT	CASSRQGSNEKLFF
TRBV10-3	14	TRBJ2-2	-	-	TGTGCCATCAACGACAGGGAGGACACCGGGGAGCTGTTTTTT	CAINDREDTGELFF
TRBV21-1	20	TRBJ2-7	-	-	TGTGCCAGCAGCGGACCCCGGGAGGACCTTGGAAGGGAGGGCTCCTACGAGCAGTACTTC	CASSGPREDLGREGSYEQYF
TRBV28	12	TRBJ1-1	-	-	TGTGCCAGCGGGATAAAGACAGCCCCAGCTTTCTTT	CASGIKTAPAFF
TRBV5-4	15	TRBJ1-5	-	TRBD1	TGTGCCAGCAGCTCCTGGACAGGGGGCAATCAGCCCCAGCATTTT	CASSSWTGGNQPQHF
TRBV30	13	TRBJ2-7	-	-	TGTGCCTGGAGTGGGGGGGCTGGCTACGAGCAGTACTTC	CAWSGGAGYEQYF
TRBV28	14	TRBJ2-7	-	-	TGTGCCAGCAGTTTAGGAGGGGAGGCCTACGAGCAGTACTTC	CASSLGGEAYEQYF
TRBV7-9	14	TRBJ2-1	-	-	TGTGCCAGCAGCCCCGGGACGGTTTTTAATGAGCAGTTCTTC	CASSPGTVFNEQFF
TRBV28	13	TRBJ1-2	once	-	TGTGCCAGCAGGCTCGCAGGGGACTATGGCTACACCTTC	CASRLAGDYGYTF
TRBV7-9	13	TRBJ2-1	-	-	TGTGCCAGCAGCTTAGTTTACGGGGATGAGCAGTTCTTC	CASSLVYGDEQFF